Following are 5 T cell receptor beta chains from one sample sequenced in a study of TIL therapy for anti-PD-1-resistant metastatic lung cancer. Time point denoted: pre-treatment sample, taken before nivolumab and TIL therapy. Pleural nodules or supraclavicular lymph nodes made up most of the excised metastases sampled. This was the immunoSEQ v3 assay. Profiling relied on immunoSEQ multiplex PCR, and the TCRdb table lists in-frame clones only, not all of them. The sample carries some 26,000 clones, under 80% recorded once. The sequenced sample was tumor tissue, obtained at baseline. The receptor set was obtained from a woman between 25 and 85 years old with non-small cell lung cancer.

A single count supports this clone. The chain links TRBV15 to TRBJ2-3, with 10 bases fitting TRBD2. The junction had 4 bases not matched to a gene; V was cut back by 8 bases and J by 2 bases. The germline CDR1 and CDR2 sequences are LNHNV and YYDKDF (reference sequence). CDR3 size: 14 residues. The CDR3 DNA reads TGTGCCACCGCGCTAGCGGGAGCCACAGATACGCAGTATTTT. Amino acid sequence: CATALAGATDTQYF.

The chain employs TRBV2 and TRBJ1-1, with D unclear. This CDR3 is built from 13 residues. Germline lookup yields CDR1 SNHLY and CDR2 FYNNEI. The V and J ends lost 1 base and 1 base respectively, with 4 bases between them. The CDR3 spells CASSEGPNTEAFF. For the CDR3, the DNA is TGTGCCAGCAGTGAAGGGCCGAACACTGAAGCTTTCTTT.

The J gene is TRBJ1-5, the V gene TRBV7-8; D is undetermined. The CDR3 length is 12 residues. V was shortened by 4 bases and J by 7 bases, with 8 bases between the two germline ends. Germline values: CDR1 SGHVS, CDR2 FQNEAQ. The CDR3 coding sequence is TGTGCCAGCAGCTCCAGTAAACAGCCCCAGCATTTT. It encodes CASSSSKQPQHF.

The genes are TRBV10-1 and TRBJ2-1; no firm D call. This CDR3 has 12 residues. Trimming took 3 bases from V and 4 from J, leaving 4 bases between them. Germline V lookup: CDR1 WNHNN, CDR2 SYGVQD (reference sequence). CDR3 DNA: TGCGCCAGCAGTGAAGGGTACAATGAGCAGTTCTTC. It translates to CASSEGYNEQFF.

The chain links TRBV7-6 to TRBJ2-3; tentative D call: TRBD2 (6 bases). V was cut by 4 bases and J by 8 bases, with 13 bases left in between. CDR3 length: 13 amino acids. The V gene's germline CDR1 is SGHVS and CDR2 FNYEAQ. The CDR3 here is CASSSRLVATQYF. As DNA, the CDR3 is TGTGCCAGCAGCTCTCGACTAGTAGCTACGCAGTATTTT.